This T cell receptor beta chain was captured by sequencing in a study of cytomegalovirus exposure and HLA in healthy donors. Notes on the study in general: Later genetic work tied a missense DCLRE1C variant to beta-chain V and J trimming. The study flagged about 150 TCR beta chains as cytomegalovirus-associated.

Researchers ran the PCR with 60 Vbeta and 13 Jbeta primers. The protocol was immunoSEQ multiplex PCR, while the TCRdb copy is restricted to in-frame clones and leaves out a portion. The sample yields under 250,000 clones, just over 75% seen once. Concerning this clone itself: Its antigen is still unknown.

Sequencing was done on a sample of PBMCs. The source of this sequence is a man aged 30-40 years in good health and CMV-seronegative.

This CDR3 reads CATSRPGHPNTGELFF. CDR3 DNA: TGTGCCACCAGCAGACCGGGACATCCGAACACCGGGGAGCTGTTTTTT. This chain joins TRBV15 and TRBJ2-2; perhaps TRBD1 as D (6 bases). V was cut by 2 bases and J by 0 bases, with 10 bases left in between. The CDR3 extends over 16 amino acids. Germline V gives CDR1 LNHNV, CDR2 YYDKDF (reference sequence).